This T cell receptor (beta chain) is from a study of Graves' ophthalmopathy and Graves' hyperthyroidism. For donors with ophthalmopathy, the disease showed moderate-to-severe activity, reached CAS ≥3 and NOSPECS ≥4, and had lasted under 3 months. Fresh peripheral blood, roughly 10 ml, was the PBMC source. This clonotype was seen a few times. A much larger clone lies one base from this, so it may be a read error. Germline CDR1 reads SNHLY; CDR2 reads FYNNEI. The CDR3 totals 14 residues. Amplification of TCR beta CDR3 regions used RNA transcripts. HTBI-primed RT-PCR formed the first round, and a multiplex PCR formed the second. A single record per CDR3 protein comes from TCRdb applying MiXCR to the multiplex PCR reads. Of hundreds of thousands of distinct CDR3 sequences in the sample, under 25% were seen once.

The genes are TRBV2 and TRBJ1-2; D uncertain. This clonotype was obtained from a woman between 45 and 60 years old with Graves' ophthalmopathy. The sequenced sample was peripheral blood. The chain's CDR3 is CASEIGRTNYGHTF. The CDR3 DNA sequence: TGTGCCAGCGAGATAGGCCGCACTAACTATGGCCACACCTTC.